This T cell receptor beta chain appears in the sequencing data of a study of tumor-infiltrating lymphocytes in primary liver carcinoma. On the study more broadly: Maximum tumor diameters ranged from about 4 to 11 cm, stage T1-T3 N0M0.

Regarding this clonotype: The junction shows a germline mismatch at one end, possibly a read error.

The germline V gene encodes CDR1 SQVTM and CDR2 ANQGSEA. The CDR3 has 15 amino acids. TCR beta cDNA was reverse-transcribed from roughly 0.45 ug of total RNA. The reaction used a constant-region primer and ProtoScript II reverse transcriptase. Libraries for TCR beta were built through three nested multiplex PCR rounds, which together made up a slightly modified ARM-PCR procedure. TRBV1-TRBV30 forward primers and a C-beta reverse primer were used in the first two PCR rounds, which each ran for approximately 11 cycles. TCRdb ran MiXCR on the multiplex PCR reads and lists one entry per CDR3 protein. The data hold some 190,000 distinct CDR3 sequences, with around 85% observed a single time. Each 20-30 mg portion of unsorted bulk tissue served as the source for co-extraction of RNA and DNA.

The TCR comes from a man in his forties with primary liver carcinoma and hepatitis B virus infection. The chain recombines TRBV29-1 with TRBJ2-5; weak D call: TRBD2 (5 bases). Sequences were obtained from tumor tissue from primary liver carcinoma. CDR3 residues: CSLESEAGRSVTQYF. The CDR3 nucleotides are TGCAGCCTTGAATCCGAGGCGGGTAGATCGGTGACCCAGTACTTC.